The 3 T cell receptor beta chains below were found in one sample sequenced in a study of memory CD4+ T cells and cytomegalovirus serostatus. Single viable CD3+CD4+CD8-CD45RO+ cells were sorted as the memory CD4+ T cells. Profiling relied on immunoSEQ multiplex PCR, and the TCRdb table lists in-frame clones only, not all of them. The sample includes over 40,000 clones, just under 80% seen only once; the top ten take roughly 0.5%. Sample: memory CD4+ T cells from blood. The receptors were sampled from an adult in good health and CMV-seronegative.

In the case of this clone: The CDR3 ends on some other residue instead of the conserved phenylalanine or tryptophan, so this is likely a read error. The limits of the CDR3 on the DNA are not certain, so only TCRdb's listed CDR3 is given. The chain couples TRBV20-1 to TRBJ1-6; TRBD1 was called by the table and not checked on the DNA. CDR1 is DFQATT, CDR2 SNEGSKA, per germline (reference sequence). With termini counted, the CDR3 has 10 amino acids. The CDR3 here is CSALDRMPYY.

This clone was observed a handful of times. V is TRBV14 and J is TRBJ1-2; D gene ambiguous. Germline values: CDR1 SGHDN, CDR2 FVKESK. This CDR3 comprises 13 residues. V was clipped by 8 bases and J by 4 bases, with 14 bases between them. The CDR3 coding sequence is TGTGCCAGCGGTGATTGGACTGCCTATGGCTACACCTTC. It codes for CASGDWTAYGYTF.

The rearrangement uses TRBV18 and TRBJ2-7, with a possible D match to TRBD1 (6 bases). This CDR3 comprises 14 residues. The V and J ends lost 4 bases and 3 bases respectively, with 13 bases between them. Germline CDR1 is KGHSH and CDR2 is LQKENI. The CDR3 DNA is TGTGCCAGCTCACTGACGGACAGAGACTACGAGCAGTACTTC. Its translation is CASSLTDRDYEQYF. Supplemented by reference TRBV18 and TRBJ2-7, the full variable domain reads NAGVMQNPRHLVRRRGQEARLRCSPMKGHSHVYWYRQLPEEGLKFMVYLQKENIIDESGMPKERFSAEFPKEGPSILRIQQVVRGDSAAYFCASSLTDRDYEQYFGPGTRLTVT.